One and the same sample provided the 32 T cell receptor beta chains below, sequenced in a study of control samples from healthy donors and cancer patients (dated by TCRdb to 2020 to 2022). The library was produced with the immunoSEQ multiplex PCR assay. TCRdb retrieved this table from immuneACCESS and kept in-frame rearrangements only. Not all clones are present; in checked studies, unresolved V genes account for under half, and no reason is known for the remainder. The sample records under 200,000 clones, roughly 90% of which are singletons. Approximately 0.7% of the sample is in the top ten clones. Sequencing input: blood. These receptors originate from a woman aged 25 to 39 in good health.

This clone occurred a few times. V usage is TRBV27 and J usage is TRBJ2-5; TRBD2 aligns across 7 bases. V shed 0 bases, J shed 4 bases, and the junction held 8 bases outside the gene matches. Germline CDR1 is MNHEY and CDR2 is SMNVEV (reference sequence). The CDR3 runs 16 residues. CDR3 sequence reads: CASSLSAPSGPETQYF. CDR3 nucleotides: TGTGCCAGCAGTTTATCCGCTCCTAGCGGCCCAGAGACCCAGTACTTC.

The V call is TRBV7-2, the J call TRBJ1-6, with D possibly being TRBD1 (6 bases). CDR1 and CDR2 (germline): SGHTA, FQGNSA. This CDR3 has 16 residues. V was cut by 1 base and J by 7 bases, with 14 bases left in between. DNA for the CDR3: TGTGCCAGCAGCTTAGTCTCGGGGAGGGGGAATTCACCCCTCCACTTT. Its translation is CASSLVSGRGNSPLHF.

This chain connects TRBV5-1 to TRBJ2-1; the D call may be TRBD1 or TRBD2 (5 bases each). Trimming cost V 7 bases and J 4 bases, with 15 bases left between them. The germline V gene has CDR1 SGHRS and CDR2 YFSETQ. CDR3 length: 14 residues. This chain's CDR3 is CASRTGRRYNEQFF. CDR3 DNA sequence: TGCGCCAGCCGTACGGGGCGGAGATACAATGAGCAGTTCTTC.

The chain combines TRBV7-9 with TRBJ2-2, with 9 nucleotides matching TRBD2. From germline, CDR1 is SEHNR and CDR2 FQNEAQ (reference sequence). CDR3 length: 14 residues. J gave up 5 bases and V 4 bases, and 2 bases lay outside the gene matches. CDR3: CASSSSGGTGELFF. The CDR3 nucleotides are TGTGCCAGCAGCTCCAGCGGGGGGACCGGGGAGCTGTTTTTT.

V usage is TRBV28 and J usage is TRBJ2-7; D gene ambiguous. Per germline, CDR1 MDHEN and CDR2 SYDVKM. The CDR3 contains 14 residues. Trimming removed 6 bases at V and 3 bases at J, with 15 bases between. The chain's CDR3 is CASRVPSLNYEQYF. The CDR3 DNA sequence: TGTGCCAGCAGAGTACCTTCCTTGAACTACGAGCAGTACTTC.

The V gene is TRBV4-2, the J gene TRBJ1-5; D is unclear. This CDR3 is built from 15 residues. The V gene's germline CDR1 is LGHNA and CDR2 YNFKEQ. The V end was cut by 0 bases, the J end by 4 bases, with 10 bases between. The DNA of the CDR3 is TGTGCCAGCAGCCAAGAATGGGCAGCTAATCAGCCCCAGCATTTT. Protein product: CASSQEWAANQPQHF.

This sequence joins TRBV5-1 and TRBJ1-6; TRBD1 agrees at 8 bases. CDR1 is SGHRS and CDR2 is YFSETQ in the germline V gene. Trimming cost V 7 bases and J 0 bases; bases outside gene matches: 3. This CDR3 contains 15 residues. The CDR3 coding sequence is TGCGCCAGCGGACAGGGCGGCTCCTATAATTCACCCCTCCACTTT. Translating it yields CASGQGGSYNSPLHF.

This chain joins TRBV6-1 and TRBJ1-5; D may be TRBD1 (5 bases). CDR1 is MNHNS, CDR2 SASEGT, per germline. The CDR3 runs 16 residues. Trimming removed 3 bases from V and 5 bases from J, with 17 bases in between. CDR3 loop: CASSEQFGAAYQPQHF. As DNA, the CDR3 is TGTGCCAGCAGTGAGCAGTTTGGGGCAGCTTATCAGCCCCAGCATTTT.

The chain combines TRBV30 with TRBJ2-7, with TRBD2 matching over 7 bases. Germline CDR1 GTSNPN, CDR2 SVGIG (reference sequence). The CDR3 consists of 10 residues. The CDR3 is CAGGTYEQYF. CDR3 coding DNA: TGTGCGGGGGGGACCTACGAGCAGTACTTC.

This clone was counted a single time. The V gene is TRBV2, the J gene TRBJ1-1; D remains unclear. The CDR3 has 14 residues. Germline V CDR1 and CDR2: SNHLY, FYNNEI. Trimming removed 3 bases from V and 0 bases from J, with 8 bases in between. CDR3 residues: CASSDSFMNTEAFF. The CDR3 nucleotides read TGTGCCAGCAGTGACAGTTTCATGAACACTGAAGCTTTCTTT.

As DNA, the CDR3 is TGCGCCAGCAGCTTGGACGGAGCCTGGGAGCAGTTCTTC. This gives the protein CASSLDGAWEQFF. The V call is TRBV5-1, the J call TRBJ2-1; D is uncertain. The CDR3 has 13 amino acids. Germline CDR1 and CDR2: SGHRS and YFSETQ. V lost 0 bases and J lost 10, with 11 bases in between.

The chain joins TRBV2 to TRBJ2-7, with 9 positions matching TRBD2. Trimming cost V 9 bases and J 5 bases; bases outside gene matches: 8. CDR3 size: 13 residues. Germline-derived CDR1 and CDR2 are SNHLY and FYNNEI. The CDR3 is CARGREGLDEQYF. CDR3 sequence (DNA): TGTGCCAGAGGGCGGGAGGGGTTGGACGAGCAGTACTTC.

The chain employs TRBV3-1 (or the pseudogene TRBV3-2) and TRBJ2-2; 14 nucleotides line up with TRBD2. The germline V gene encodes CDR1 LGHDT and CDR2 YNNKEL (reference sequence). The CDR3 runs 17 residues. After removal of 5 bases from V and 3 bases from J, the junction contained 5 bases not matched to a gene. CDR3 in amino acids: CASSSGLAGGDTGELFF. The CDR3 coding sequence is TGTGCCAGCAGCTCCGGACTAGCGGGAGGTGACACCGGGGAGCTGTTTTTT.

This rearrangement joins TRBV24-1 to TRBJ2-1; 14 bases are a match to TRBD2. The ends lost 4 bases at V and 8 bases at J; junction bases unmatched: 3. Germline CDR1 and CDR2: KGHDR and SFDVKD. The CDR3 has 15 amino acids. DNA of the CDR3: TGTGCCACCAGTGAGGGACTAGCGGGAGTGGATGAGCAGTTCTTC. This sequence encodes CATSEGLAGVDEQFF.

The genes are TRBV30 and TRBJ1-1, with TRBD1 as a possible D gene (5 bases). Germline values: CDR1 GTSNPN, CDR2 SVGIG (reference sequence). The CDR3 covers 14 residues. With 0 bases removed from V and 3 bases from J, the gap between germline ends came to 11 bases. CDR3 DNA: TGTGCCTGGAGTGTGGGGGGAAAATACACTGAAGCTTTCTTT. This translates into CAWSVGGKYTEAFF.

The rearrangement links TRBV7-9 to TRBJ2-5; TRBD2 matches 13 bases. V shed 5 bases, J shed 4 bases, and the junction held 7 bases outside the gene matches. Germline-derived CDR1 and CDR2 are SEHNR and FQNEAQ (reference sequence). The CDR3 has 16 residues. The CDR3 DNA sequence: TGTGCCAGCAGCCCAGGACTAGCGGGAGTCGGAGAGACCCAGTACTTC. Protein sequence: CASSPGLAGVGETQYF.

The chain employs TRBV5-1 and TRBJ2-7; D not certain. V was cut by 0 bases and J by 3 bases, with 10 bases left in between. The V gene's germline CDR1 is SGHRS and CDR2 YFSETQ. The CDR3 length is 14 residues. This CDR3 is CASSLDIEGYEQYF. CDR3 in DNA: TGCGCCAGCAGCTTGGACATAGAAGGCTACGAGCAGTACTTC.

The CDR3 bases are TGTGCCAGCAGCCGGGCGGGGTACGAGCAGTACTTC. This encodes CASSRAGYEQYF. J is TRBJ2-7 and V is TRBV5-8; weak D call: TRBD2 (6 bases). Trimming stripped 4 bases from V and 4 bases from J, with 9 bases between. The CDR3 contains 12 residues. The germline CDR1 and CDR2 sequences are SGHTS and YDEGEE. The full variable domain, rest sourced from reference TRBV5-8 and TRBJ2-7, is EAGVTQSPTHLIKTRGQQATLRCSPISGHTSVYWYQQALGLGLQFLLWYDEGEERNRGNFPPRFSGRQFPNYSSELNVNALELEDSALYLCASSRAGYEQYFGPGTRLTVT.

The rearrangement links TRBV6-2 or TRBV6-3 to TRBJ2-2; D ambiguous. Between the trimmed V and J ends, which lost 0 bases and 2 bases, there was a span of 16 bases. CDR3 length equals 18 residues. Germline V gives CDR1 MNHEY, CDR2 SVGEGT. The CDR3 region is CASSYSISEAGNTGELFF. In DNA form, the CDR3 reads TGTGCCAGCAGTTACTCGATCTCCGAGGCAGGAAACACCGGGGAGCTGTTTTTT.

The chain uses TRBV4-2 and TRBJ2-1; tentative D call: TRBD1 (6 bases). The CDR3 has 17 residues. Germline assignment: CDR1 LGHNA and CDR2 YNFKEQ. Trimming took off 1 base at V and 5 bases at J, with 18 bases between the two ends. The CDR3 sequence: CASSQGPYGTTNNEQFF. DNA of the CDR3: TGTGCCAGCAGCCAAGGACCGTACGGGACAACCAACAATGAGCAGTTCTTC.

V usage is TRBV6-5 and J usage is TRBJ2-5, with 9 bases fitting TRBD2. CDR3 length: 13 residues. Germline V gene lookup returns CDR1 MNHEY and CDR2 SVGAGI. The V segment lost 5 bases and the J segment 5 bases; nucleotides outside the gene matches: 3. CDR3 DNA: TGTGCCAGCAGTCCAGGACTAGCGGAGACCCAGTACTTC. This encodes CASSPGLAETQYF.

For this clone: A much bigger clone sits one base away, suggesting this may be a read error. Within the sample, other DNA sequences also encode this same CDR3. The V gene is TRBV6-4, the J gene TRBJ2-2, with D unclear. V shed 0 bases and J shed 4 bases, with 3 bases lying between them. Looked up from germline, CDR1 is MRHNA and CDR2 is SNTAGT. The CDR3 runs 13 residues. The CDR3 loop reads CASSDSSTGELFF. CDR3 nucleotide sequence: TGTGCCAGCAGTGACTCGAGCACCGGGGAGCTGTTTTTT.

This rearrangement joins TRBV5-1 to TRBJ2-3; D possibly corresponds to TRBD2 (6 bases). The germline gives CDR1 SGHRS, CDR2 YFSETQ. Deletions cut 4 bases from V and 3 bases from J, with 30 bases between. This CDR3 is built from 20 residues. This chain's CDR3 is CASSPTGHMDLTRKTDTQYF. DNA of the CDR3: TGCGCCAGCAGCCCGACCGGCCACATGGATCTGACTAGAAAAACAGATACGCAGTATTTT.

This chain links TRBV9 with TRBJ2-3; 10 bases match TRBD2. After removal of 0 bases from V and 3 bases from J, the junction contained 1 base not matched to a gene. Germline V gives CDR1 SGDLS, CDR2 YYNGEE. CDR3 size: 15 residues. The CDR3 spells CASSVVLAGTDTQYF. The CDR3 DNA follows: TGTGCCAGCAGCGTAGTACTAGCGGGAACAGATACGCAGTATTTT. The variable domain in full, completed from reference TRBV9 and TRBJ2-3, reads DSGVTQTPKHLITATGQRVTLRCSPRSGDLSVYWYQQSLDQGLQFLIQYYNGEERAKGNILERFSAQQFPDLHSELNLSSLELGDSALYFCASSVVLAGTDTQYFGPGTRLTVL.

The chain links TRBV20-1 to TRBJ2-7; D is unresolved. Germline loops: CDR1 DFQATT, CDR2 SNEGSKA (reference sequence). The V gene lost 5 bases and the J gene lost 1 base, with 6 bases spanning the gap. The length of the CDR3 is 11 residues. The CDR3 here is CSAPLSYEQYF. Here the CDR3 DNA reads TGCAGTGCTCCGCTGTCCTACGAGCAGTACTTC.

The CDR3 coding sequence is TGTGCCAGCAGCTTAATCGTTTTGGAAAGCTCCTACAATGAGCAGTTCTTC. It encodes CASSLIVLESSYNEQFF. The chain joins TRBV7-9 to TRBJ2-1; D not certain. CDR3 length: 17 residues. Trimming pared 2 bases from V and 0 bases from J, leaving 14 bases between. Germline values: CDR1 SEHNR, CDR2 FQNEAQ (reference sequence).

The chain recombines TRBV29-1 with TRBJ2-1; 14 bases align to TRBD2. This CDR3 has 17 amino acids. J lost 3 bases, V lost 7 bases, and 11 bases had no gene match. Germline loops: CDR1 SQVTM, CDR2 ANQGSEA. CDR3 protein: CSAVGGTSGSYYNEQFF. CDR3 in DNA: TGCAGCGCCGTGGGTGGGACTAGCGGGAGCTACTACAATGAGCAGTTCTTC.

V is TRBV27 and J is TRBJ2-1; TRBD2 agrees at 7 bases. With V trimmed by 6 bases and J by 1 base, 6 bases remained unmatched. Germline assignment: CDR1 MNHEY and CDR2 SMNVEV (reference sequence). The CDR3 has 15 amino acids. The CDR3 loop is CASRRAGTSYNEQFF. For the CDR3, the DNA is TGTGCCAGCAGGCGAGCGGGAACGTCCTACAATGAGCAGTTCTTC.

The chain carries TRBV7-9 and TRBJ2-1; D possibly corresponds to TRBD2 (6 bases). V shed 8 bases and J shed 4 bases, with 18 bases lying between them. The CDR3 runs to 15 residues. The germline V gene encodes CDR1 SEHNR and CDR2 FQNEAQ (reference sequence). The CDR3 region is CASRSMGGVYNEQFF. The CDR3 DNA is TGTGCCAGCCGCTCCATGGGGGGAGTGTACAATGAGCAGTTCTTC.

The chain links TRBV5-1 to TRBJ2-1, with unresolved D. The CDR3 is 14 amino acids. V was pared by 1 base and J by 5 bases, with 10 bases between. Germline lookup yields CDR1 SGHRS and CDR2 YFSETQ. The CDR3 DNA reads as TGCGCCAGCAGCTTGAGGAGCGCCGACAATGAGCAGTTCTTC. Protein sequence: CASSLRSADNEQFF.

This clone was picked up a small number of times. The chain joins TRBV19 to TRBJ1-1; D unresolved. V was trimmed by 6 bases and J by 3 bases, leaving 11 bases between them. CDR1 is LNHDA and CDR2 is SQIVND in the germline V gene (reference sequence). There are 13 residues in the CDR3. The CDR3 sequence: CASSRIGDTEAFF. CDR3 bases: TGTGCCAGTAGCCGAATTGGGGACACTGAAGCTTTCTTT.

The chain carries TRBV27 and TRBJ2-7, with 13 bases identical to TRBD2. Germline values: CDR1 MNHEY, CDR2 SMNVEV (reference sequence). This CDR3 is 16 amino acids long. Trimming removed 2 bases from V and 2 bases from J; junction bases left unmatched: 3. In DNA form, the CDR3 reads TGTGCCAGCAGTTTAAACGGACTAGCGGGAGCCTACGAGCAGTACTTC. Amino acids: CASSLNGLAGAYEQYF.